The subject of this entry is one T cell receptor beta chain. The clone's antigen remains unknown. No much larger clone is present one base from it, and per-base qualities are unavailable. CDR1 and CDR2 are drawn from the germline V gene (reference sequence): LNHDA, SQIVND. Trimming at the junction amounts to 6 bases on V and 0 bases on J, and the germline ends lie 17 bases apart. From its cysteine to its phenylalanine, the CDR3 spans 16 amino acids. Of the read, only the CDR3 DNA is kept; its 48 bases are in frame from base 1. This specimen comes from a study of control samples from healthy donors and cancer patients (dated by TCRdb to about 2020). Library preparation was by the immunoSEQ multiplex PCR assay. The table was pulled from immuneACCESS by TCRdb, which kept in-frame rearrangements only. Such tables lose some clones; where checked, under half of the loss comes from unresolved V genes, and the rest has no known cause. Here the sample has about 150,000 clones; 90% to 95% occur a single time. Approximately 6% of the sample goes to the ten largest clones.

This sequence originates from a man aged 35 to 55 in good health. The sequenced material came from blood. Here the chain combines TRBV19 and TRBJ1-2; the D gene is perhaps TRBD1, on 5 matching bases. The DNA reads TGTGCCAGTAGCCCAGCACCCCGGGGCCCTAACTATGGCTACACCTTC. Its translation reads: CASSPAPRGPNYGYTF.